This is a list of T cell receptor beta chains from one sample in a study of cytomegalovirus exposure and HLA in healthy donors. Using immunoSEQ multiplex PCR, the repertoire was profiled, and TCRdb retains in-frame clones only, with some absent. The sample yields 100,000 to 150,000 clones, 75% to 90% seen once. The sample was PBMCs. The receptor source for this set is a woman aged 18-29 years in good health and CMV-seronegative. The CDR3 runs from the conserved cysteine through the conserved F or W. The order of the fields is J gene, clone size, D gene, V gene, CDR3 protein, CDR3 DNA. The D gene is left open where the match is weak. The size entry is marked missing in some rows and otherwise reads once, few, many or a size class.

j_gene: TRBJ2-2
abundance: -
d_gene: -
v_gene: TRBV4-1
CDR3aa: CASSQDRVSQELFF
CDR3nt: TGCGCCAGCAGCCAAGATAGAGTCTCCCAGGAGCTGTTTTTT

j_gene: TRBJ2-6
abundance: few
d_gene: -
v_gene: TRBV7-9
CDR3aa: CASSYQASGANVLTF
CDR3nt: TGTGCCAGCAGCTACCAGGCCTCTGGGGCCAACGTCCTGACTTTC

j_gene: TRBJ2-7
abundance: -
d_gene: TRBD1
v_gene: TRBV27
CDR3aa: CASSWGTGPGSSYEQYF
CDR3nt: TGTGCCAGCAGTTGGGGGACAGGGCCGGGGTCATCCTACGAGCAGTACTTC

j_gene: TRBJ1-5
abundance: -
d_gene: TRBD1
v_gene: TRBV5-4
CDR3aa: CASSLDQGAGQPQHF
CDR3nt: TGTGCCAGCAGCTTGGACCAGGGGGCAGGTCAGCCCCAGCATTTT

j_gene: TRBJ2-7
abundance: -
d_gene: -
v_gene: TRBV5-5
CDR3aa: CASSPTDRSGSFYEQYF
CDR3nt: TGTGCCAGCAGCCCTACTGACAGATCCGGGTCTTTCTACGAGCAGTACTTC

j_gene: TRBJ1-2
abundance: -
d_gene: -
v_gene: TRBV2
CDR3aa: CASSVNINYGYTF
CDR3nt: TGTGCCAGCAGTGTGAACATCAACTATGGCTACACCTTC

j_gene: TRBJ2-7
abundance: few
d_gene: TRBD1
v_gene: TRBV11-3
CDR3aa: CASSRDSSYEQYF
CDR3nt: TGTGCCAGCAGTCGGGACAGCTCCTACGAGCAGTACTTC

j_gene: TRBJ1-3
abundance: -
d_gene: -
v_gene: TRBV11-2
CDR3aa: CASSQGHRFSGNTIYF
CDR3nt: TGTGCCAGCAGCCAGGGGCACAGATTCTCTGGAAACACCATATATTTT

j_gene: TRBJ1-1
abundance: -
d_gene: -
v_gene: TRBV27
CDR3aa: CASSSQGNTEAFF
CDR3nt: TGTGCCAGCAGTTCCCAGGGGAACACTGAAGCTTTCTTT

j_gene: TRBJ2-5
abundance: once
d_gene: -
v_gene: TRBV29-1
CDR3aa: CSARMTGSAPETQYF
CDR3nt: TGCAGCGCCCGAATGACAGGATCAGCACCAGAGACCCAGTACTTC

j_gene: TRBJ2-1
abundance: -
d_gene: TRBD1
v_gene: TRBV5-1
CDR3aa: CASSMGTGGNYNEQFF
CDR3nt: TGCGCCAGCAGCATGGGGACAGGGGGCAACTACAATGAGCAGTTCTTC

j_gene: TRBJ1-2
abundance: -
d_gene: TRBD1
v_gene: TRBV15
CDR3aa: CATSRVARGPHGYTF
CDR3nt: TGTGCCACCAGCAGAGTTGCCAGGGGGCCTCATGGCTACACCTTC

j_gene: TRBJ1-5
abundance: -
d_gene: TRBD1
v_gene: TRBV5-8
CDR3aa: CASSSYRGRGSAVQPQHF
CDR3nt: TGTGCCAGCAGCTCATACAGGGGGCGCGGAAGTGCGGTTCAGCCCCAGCATTTT

j_gene: TRBJ2-7
abundance: -
d_gene: -
v_gene: TRBV11-1
CDR3aa: CASSLVPTGIGYEQYF
CDR3nt: TGTGCCAGCAGCTTAGTCCCAACAGGGATAGGCTACGAGCAGTACTTC

j_gene: TRBJ2-7
abundance: -
d_gene: TRBD2
v_gene: TRBV13
CDR3aa: CASSPQRDQSEQYF
CDR3nt: TGTGCCAGCAGCCCCCAGCGGGATCAGTCCGAGCAGTACTTC

j_gene: TRBJ2-7
abundance: -
d_gene: -
v_gene: TRBV7-6
CDR3aa: CASSLEGVGGYEQYF
CDR3nt: TGTGCCAGCAGCTTAGAAGGGGTAGGGGGCTACGAGCAGTACTTC

j_gene: TRBJ2-1
abundance: -
d_gene: TRBD1
v_gene: TRBV10-2
CDR3aa: CASRGTGSYNEQFF
CDR3nt: TGCGCCAGCAGAGGGACAGGTTCCTACAATGAGCAGTTCTTC

j_gene: TRBJ2-7
abundance: -
d_gene: -
v_gene: TRBV11-3
CDR3aa: CASSLGRAYEQYF
CDR3nt: TGTGCCAGCAGCTTAGGACGGGCCTACGAGCAGTACTTC

j_gene: TRBJ1-4
abundance: -
d_gene: -
v_gene: TRBV5-4
CDR3aa: CASSIVPQGLGEKLFF
CDR3nt: TGTGCCAGCAGCATTGTCCCCCAGGGATTAGGGGAAAAACTGTTTTTT

j_gene: TRBJ1-1
abundance: -
d_gene: -
v_gene: TRBV18
CDR3aa: CASSPSWNTEAFF
CDR3nt: TGTGCCAGCTCACCATCCTGGAACACTGAAGCTTTCTTT

j_gene: TRBJ1-2
abundance: -
d_gene: -
v_gene: TRBV5-6
CDR3aa: CASSTQDSPYYGYTF
CDR3nt: TGTGCCAGCAGCACACAGGATTCCCCCTACTATGGCTACACCTTC

j_gene: TRBJ2-7
abundance: -
d_gene: TRBD2
v_gene: TRBV2
CDR3aa: CASSEPGASGIQQYF
CDR3nt: TGTGCCAGCAGTGAACCGGGGGCTAGCGGGATCCAACAGTACTTC

j_gene: TRBJ2-1
abundance: -
d_gene: -
v_gene: TRBV6-1
CDR3aa: CASSEALARYYNEQFF
CDR3nt: TGTGCCAGCAGTGAAGCGCTGGCCAGATACTACAATGAGCAGTTCTTC

j_gene: TRBJ2-5
abundance: once
d_gene: -
v_gene: TRBV6-5
CDR3aa: CASSQQPGLQETQYF
CDR3nt: TGTGCCAGCAGCCAACAACCGGGGTTACAAGAGACCCAGTACTTC

j_gene: TRBJ2-1
abundance: -
d_gene: TRBD2
v_gene: TRBV4-1
CDR3aa: CASSQEPGRANEQFF
CDR3nt: TGCGCCAGCAGCCAAGAGCCAGGGAGGGCCAATGAGCAGTTCTTC

j_gene: TRBJ2-3
abundance: -
d_gene: -
v_gene: TRBV29-1
CDR3aa: CSVVLRGSTDTQYF
CDR3nt: TGCAGCGTTGTTCTTCGCGGGAGCACAGATACGCAGTATTTT

j_gene: TRBJ2-1
abundance: -
d_gene: TRBD2
v_gene: TRBV5-1
CDR3aa: CASSLGAGLAVYNEQFF
CDR3nt: TGCGCCAGCAGCTTGGGTGCGGGACTAGCGGTTTACAATGAGCAGTTCTTC

j_gene: TRBJ2-3
abundance: -
d_gene: -
v_gene: TRBV9
CDR3aa: CASSVAGSPDTQYF
CDR3nt: TGTGCCAGCAGCGTAGCCGGGAGTCCAGATACGCAGTATTTT

j_gene: TRBJ1-2
abundance: -
d_gene: TRBD1
v_gene: TRBV28
CDR3aa: CASSRTGGGYGYTF
CDR3nt: TGTGCCAGCAGTCGAACAGGGGGCGGCTATGGCTACACCTTC

j_gene: TRBJ2-5
abundance: -
d_gene: -
v_gene: TRBV7-9
CDR3aa: CASSRKGGQGETQYF
CDR3nt: TGTGCCAGCAGCAGGAAGGGGGGGCAAGGAGAGACCCAGTACTTC

j_gene: TRBJ2-1
abundance: -
d_gene: -
v_gene: TRBV7-9
CDR3aa: CASSLVVGVDEQFF
CDR3nt: TGTGCCAGCAGCTTAGTTGTGGGAGTTGATGAGCAGTTCTTC

j_gene: TRBJ1-2
abundance: -
d_gene: -
v_gene: TRBV14
CDR3aa: CASSKGSNYGYTF
CDR3nt: TGTGCCAGCAGCAAGGGGTCTAACTATGGCTACACCTTC

j_gene: TRBJ2-3
abundance: -
d_gene: TRBD2
v_gene: TRBV5-4
CDR3aa: CASSIPSGGSTDTQYF
CDR3nt: TGTGCCAGCAGCATTCCAAGCGGGGGATCCACAGATACGCAGTATTTT

j_gene: TRBJ1-1
abundance: -
d_gene: TRBD1
v_gene: TRBV5-1
CDR3aa: CASRKTGGGTEAFF
CDR3nt: TGCGCCAGCAGGAAAACAGGGGGTGGCACTGAAGCTTTCTTT

j_gene: TRBJ1-3
abundance: -
d_gene: -
v_gene: TRBV10-3
CDR3aa: CAISGNRGFGNTIYF
CDR3nt: TGTGCCATCAGTGGAAATAGGGGTTTCGGAAACACCATATATTTT

j_gene: TRBJ1-2
abundance: -
d_gene: -
v_gene: TRBV7-9
CDR3aa: CASSLGVYGYTF
CDR3nt: TGTGCCAGCAGCTTGGGCGTCTATGGCTACACCTTC

j_gene: TRBJ2-3
abundance: -
d_gene: TRBD1
v_gene: TRBV9
CDR3aa: CASSADRGAQYF
CDR3nt: TGTGCCAGCAGCGCCGACAGGGGAGCGCAGTATTTT

j_gene: TRBJ2-1
abundance: -
d_gene: -
v_gene: TRBV7-3
CDR3aa: CASGTSDEQFF
CDR3nt: TGTGCCAGCGGGACTTCAGATGAGCAGTTCTTC

j_gene: TRBJ2-7
abundance: -
d_gene: -
v_gene: TRBV6-5
CDR3aa: CASSYLLKPSYEQYF
CDR3nt: TGTGCCAGCAGTTACCTTCTCAAGCCGTCCTACGAGCAGTACTTC

j_gene: TRBJ2-1
abundance: -
d_gene: TRBD1
v_gene: TRBV9
CDR3aa: CASSDTGAAHNEQFF
CDR3nt: TGTGCCAGCAGCGATACAGGGGCGGCCCACAATGAGCAGTTCTTC

j_gene: TRBJ2-2
abundance: -
d_gene: TRBD2
v_gene: TRBV7-8
CDR3aa: CASSFPGGLAGDTGELFF
CDR3nt: TGTGCCAGCAGCTTCCCGGGCGGGCTAGCGGGAGACACCGGGGAGCTGTTTTTT

j_gene: TRBJ1-2
abundance: -
d_gene: TRBD1
v_gene: TRBV5-4
CDR3aa: CASSSGQAPYGYTF
CDR3nt: TGTGCCAGCAGCTCCGGACAGGCCCCCTATGGCTACACCTTC

j_gene: TRBJ2-7
abundance: -
d_gene: TRBD1
v_gene: TRBV11-3
CDR3aa: CASSLGQGAYEQYF
CDR3nt: TGTGCCAGCAGCTTAGGACAGGGGGCTTACGAGCAGTACTTC

j_gene: TRBJ1-3
abundance: -
d_gene: TRBD1
v_gene: TRBV27
CDR3aa: CASSWTGGNTIYF
CDR3nt: TGTGCCAGCAGTTGGACAGGCGGAAACACCATATATTTT

j_gene: TRBJ2-7
abundance: -
d_gene: -
v_gene: TRBV29-1
CDR3aa: CSVEGQSYEQYF
CDR3nt: TGCAGCGTTGAAGGACAGAGCTACGAGCAGTACTTC

j_gene: TRBJ2-1
abundance: -
d_gene: TRBD1
v_gene: TRBV27
CDR3aa: CASSLTGWNEQFF
CDR3nt: TGTGCCAGCAGTTTGACAGGGTGGAATGAGCAGTTCTTC

j_gene: TRBJ1-2
abundance: -
d_gene: -
v_gene: TRBV7-2
CDR3aa: CASSVDSSGYGYTF
CDR3nt: TGTGCCAGCAGCGTGGACAGTTCGGGCTATGGCTACACCTTC

j_gene: TRBJ2-1
abundance: -
d_gene: TRBD2
v_gene: TRBV19
CDR3aa: CASRELAGANEQFF
CDR3nt: TGTGCCAGTAGGGAACTAGCGGGAGCAAATGAGCAGTTCTTC

j_gene: TRBJ2-3
abundance: -
d_gene: -
v_gene: TRBV5-1
CDR3aa: CASSPGLVRTDTQYF
CDR3nt: TGCGCCAGCAGCCCAGGGTTGGTCCGCACAGATACGCAGTATTTT

j_gene: TRBJ2-1
abundance: once
d_gene: -
v_gene: TRBV6-1
CDR3aa: CASSEFGQSSYNEQFF
CDR3nt: TGTGCCAGCAGTGAATTTGGGCAAAGCTCCTACAATGAGCAGTTCTTC